The TCR beta chain described here comes from a study of cytomegalovirus exposure and HLA in healthy donors. With 60 Vbeta and 13 Jbeta primers, the PCR was carried out. Clones were read by immunoSEQ multiplex PCR, and TCRdb kept only the in-frame ones, dropping some. The sample consists of some 130,000 clones, around 79% of them appearing once. Trimming cost V 6 bases and J 5 bases; bases outside gene matches: 11. Germline V gene data show CDR1 as MDHEN and CDR2 as SYDVKM. This CDR3 comprises 15 residues. This chain links TRBV28 with TRBJ2-7; TRBD1 aligns across 9 bases. Material: PBMCs. The sequence was collected from a woman aged 50 to 65 in good health and CMV-seropositive. The chain's CDR3 is CASSATGTGSNEQYF. DNA of the CDR3: TGTGCCAGCAGCGCAACCGGGACAGGGTCCAACGAGCAGTACTTC.